This is a list of T cell receptor beta chains from one sample in a study of immune evolution from preneoplasia to lung adenocarcinoma. The repertoire was sequenced with immunoSEQ multiplex PCR; TCRdb's copy has only in-frame clones and lacks some. Here the sample spans thousands of clones, around 86% being singletons. Sequenced material: FFPE lung adenocarcinoma in situ tissue. These receptors originate from a person aged 65-85 years with lung adenocarcinoma. Both conserved end residues are part of each CDR3. Each record gives: V gene, clone size, J gene, D gene, CDR3 DNA, CDR3 protein. A D gene is named only where the DNA matches it firmly. Size is omitted from some rows. Given values are once, few, many or a class for expanded clones.

v_call: TRBV10-3
clone_size: NA
j_call: TRBJ2-3
d_call: TRBD2
cdr3_nt: TGTGCCATTAAAGCGGGAGCAGGAGATACGCAGTATTTT
cdr3_aa: CAIKAGAGDTQYF

v_call: TRBV11-2
clone_size: NA
j_call: TRBJ2-7
d_call: TRBD1
cdr3_nt: TGTGCCAGCAACGCGATGCCGGGACAGGGGGGCTACGAGCAGTACTTC
cdr3_aa: CASNAMPGQGGYEQYF

v_call: TRBV7-6
clone_size: NA
j_call: TRBJ1-1
d_call: NA
cdr3_nt: TGTGCCAGCAGCTTAGGTCTTGGCAGCTTGAACACTGAAGCTTTCTTT
cdr3_aa: CASSLGLGSLNTEAFF

v_call: TRBV27
clone_size: NA
j_call: TRBJ2-3
d_call: TRBD1
cdr3_nt: TGTGCCAGCAGTTTCGGGACAGTCGGTCTGTATTTT
cdr3_aa: CASSFGTVGLYF

v_call: TRBV5-1
clone_size: NA
j_call: TRBJ1-2
d_call: NA
cdr3_nt: TGCGCCAGCAGCTTGTTATCCCATTCGGGGGCTCCGGATGGCTACACCTTC
cdr3_aa: CASSLLSHSGAPDGYTF

v_call: TRBV28
clone_size: NA
j_call: TRBJ2-2
d_call: TRBD2
cdr3_nt: TGTGCCAGCAGGCTAGCGGGAGATCCCGGGGAGCTGTTTTTT
cdr3_aa: CASRLAGDPGELFF

v_call: TRBV5-6
clone_size: NA
j_call: TRBJ1-3
d_call: NA
cdr3_nt: TGTGCCAGCAGCTTGGGACACTCTGGAAACACCATATATTTT
cdr3_aa: CASSLGHSGNTIYF

v_call: TRBV7-8
clone_size: NA
j_call: TRBJ1-1
d_call: TRBD1
cdr3_nt: TGTGCCAGCAGCCCCATCGCTTGGGGACAGGGGAAGAACACTGAAGCTTTCTTT
cdr3_aa: CASSPIAWGQGKNTEAFF

v_call: TRBV20-1
clone_size: NA
j_call: TRBJ2-7
d_call: NA
cdr3_nt: TGCAGTGCTAGACGGGGAACCGAGCAGTACTTC
cdr3_aa: CSARRGTEQYF

v_call: TRBV27
clone_size: NA
j_call: TRBJ2-3
d_call: NA
cdr3_nt: TGTGCCAGCAGTTTCACTGGAAACGCAGATACGCAGTATTTT
cdr3_aa: CASSFTGNADTQYF

v_call: TRBV4-1
clone_size: few
j_call: TRBJ2-1
d_call: NA
cdr3_nt: TGCGCCAGCGGTGAGTTTGGGACATTTGAGCAGTTCTTC
cdr3_aa: CASGEFGTFEQFF

v_call: TRBV5-8
clone_size: NA
j_call: TRBJ2-3
d_call: NA
cdr3_nt: TGTGCCAGCAGCTTCGGACCACCTACCCCGCAGTATTTT
cdr3_aa: CASSFGPPTPQYF

v_call: TRBV6-5
clone_size: NA
j_call: TRBJ2-1
d_call: NA
cdr3_nt: TGTGCCAGCAGTAGGGACTTAAACAATGAGCAGTTCTTC
cdr3_aa: CASSRDLNNEQFF

v_call: TRBV28
clone_size: NA
j_call: TRBJ1-2
d_call: TRBD1
cdr3_nt: TGTGCCAGCAGTTCTCAGGCAGGGGGGAGAGATGGCTACACCTTC
cdr3_aa: CASSSQAGGRDGYTF

v_call: TRBV2
clone_size: NA
j_call: TRBJ2-3
d_call: NA
cdr3_nt: TGTGCCAGCGAGGGCCAGACAGATACGCAGTATTTT
cdr3_aa: CASEGQTDTQYF

v_call: TRBV2
clone_size: once
j_call: TRBJ2-2
d_call: TRBD1
cdr3_nt: TGTGCCAGCAGTGTAGGGGGCGGCGGGGAGCTGTTTTTT
cdr3_aa: CASSVGGGGELFF

v_call: TRBV28
clone_size: NA
j_call: TRBJ1-2
d_call: NA
cdr3_nt: TGTGCCAGCAGCGAAACAGACTATGGCTACACCTTC
cdr3_aa: CASSETDYGYTF

v_call: TRBV9
clone_size: once
j_call: TRBJ2-2
d_call: NA
cdr3_nt: TGTGCCAGCACCGCCGGCCCGGGGGCCCTCACCGGGGAGCTGTTTTTT
cdr3_aa: CASTAGPGALTGELFF

v_call: TRBV11-1
clone_size: NA
j_call: TRBJ2-5
d_call: NA
cdr3_nt: TGTGCCAGCAGCTTAGCTCGGACCCAAGAGACCCAGTACTTC
cdr3_aa: CASSLARTQETQYF

v_call: TRBV5-6
clone_size: NA
j_call: TRBJ2-6
d_call: NA
cdr3_nt: TGTGCCAGCAGCCGCCGAGGGGCCTTCTCTGGGGCCAACGTCCTGACTTTC
cdr3_aa: CASSRRGAFSGANVLTF

v_call: TRBV5-4
clone_size: few
j_call: TRBJ2-3
d_call: NA
cdr3_nt: TGTGCCAGCAGCCAAACGAACACAGATACGCAGTATTTT
cdr3_aa: CASSQTNTDTQYF

v_call: TRBV18
clone_size: NA
j_call: TRBJ1-1
d_call: TRBD1
cdr3_nt: TGTGCCAGCTCACCAAGGACAGGGGTATTTGACACTGAAGCTTTCTTT
cdr3_aa: CASSPRTGVFDTEAFF

v_call: TRBV15
clone_size: NA
j_call: TRBJ2-7
d_call: NA
cdr3_nt: TGTGCCACCAGCAGAGAGGGCGGGAACTCCTACGAGCAGTACTTC
cdr3_aa: CATSREGGNSYEQYF

v_call: TRBV5-1
clone_size: NA
j_call: TRBJ2-2
d_call: NA
cdr3_nt: TGCGCCAGCAGCCGCCAAAGTCCCAGCCCCGGGGAGCTGTTTTTT
cdr3_aa: CASSRQSPSPGELFF

v_call: TRBV7-9
clone_size: few
j_call: TRBJ1-3
d_call: TRBD1
cdr3_nt: TGTGCCAGCAGCCCCCCGGGACAGCCCTTTGGAAACACCATATATTTT
cdr3_aa: CASSPPGQPFGNTIYF

v_call: TRBV6-1
clone_size: NA
j_call: TRBJ2-1
d_call: NA
cdr3_nt: TGTGCCAGCAATGGTCAGGGATTTAACTATGAGCAGTTCTTC
cdr3_aa: CASNGQGFNYEQFF

v_call: TRBV16
clone_size: NA
j_call: TRBJ1-2
d_call: NA
cdr3_nt: TGTGCCAGCAGATCCGGGACCGTGAGGTCCGGCTACACCTTC
cdr3_aa: CASRSGTVRSGYTF

v_call: TRBV11-1
clone_size: NA
j_call: TRBJ1-2
d_call: TRBD1
cdr3_nt: TGTGTCAGCAGCGATGTCGGGACAGGGGATGGCTACACCTTC
cdr3_aa: CVSSDVGTGDGYTF

v_call: TRBV7-2
clone_size: NA
j_call: TRBJ2-7
d_call: NA
cdr3_nt: TGTGCCAGCAGCCCCGGACCGGCCAGAGAGCAGTACTTC
cdr3_aa: CASSPGPAREQYF

v_call: TRBV5-1
clone_size: once
j_call: TRBJ1-1
d_call: NA
cdr3_nt: TGCGCCAGCAGCGAACATACAGGGATTGATACTGAAGCTTTCTTT
cdr3_aa: CASSEHTGIDTEAFF

v_call: TRBV10-1
clone_size: once
j_call: TRBJ2-2
d_call: NA
cdr3_nt: TGCGCCAGCAGGATTGGGAGGGGACAAGCGAACACCGGGGAGCTGTTTTTT
cdr3_aa: CASRIGRGQANTGELFF

v_call: TRBV2
clone_size: NA
j_call: TRBJ2-7
d_call: TRBD1
cdr3_nt: TGTGCCAGCAGCTCCTCTTTGTCGGGACAGTCTGCCTTC
cdr3_aa: CASSSSLSGQSAF

v_call: TRBV19
clone_size: NA
j_call: TRBJ2-7
d_call: TRBD1
cdr3_nt: TGTGCCAGTAGTATAGCGGGACAGGGTTCCTACGAGCAGTACTTC
cdr3_aa: CASSIAGQGSYEQYF

v_call: TRBV19
clone_size: NA
j_call: TRBJ2-1
d_call: TRBD2
cdr3_nt: TGTGCCAGTAGTCCTAGCGGGAGGGCAAGCAATGAGCAGTTCTTC
cdr3_aa: CASSPSGRASNEQFF

v_call: TRBV11-2
clone_size: NA
j_call: TRBJ2-7
d_call: NA
cdr3_nt: TGTGCCAGCAGCTCCACTACCCGGGACATGGGACACGAGCAGTACTTC
cdr3_aa: CASSSTTRDMGHEQYF

v_call: TRBV6-1
clone_size: NA
j_call: TRBJ2-1
d_call: NA
cdr3_nt: TGTGCCAGCAGTGAAGCGATTAAAAATGAGCAGTTCTTC
cdr3_aa: CASSEAIKNEQFF

v_call: TRBV9
clone_size: NA
j_call: TRBJ2-7
d_call: TRBD1
cdr3_nt: TGTGCCAGCAGCCCTCGTGGAGGACAGGGGGGCTACGAGCAGTACTTC
cdr3_aa: CASSPRGGQGGYEQYF

v_call: TRBV5-6
clone_size: NA
j_call: TRBJ2-5
d_call: NA
cdr3_nt: TGTGCCAGCAGCCGAAGAGAGACCCAGTACTTC
cdr3_aa: CASSRRETQYF

v_call: TRBV18
clone_size: NA
j_call: TRBJ2-1
d_call: NA
cdr3_nt: TGTGCCAGCCGTAGGGGTATTGGATACAATGAGCAGTTCTTC
cdr3_aa: CASRRGIGYNEQFF

v_call: TRBV18
clone_size: NA
j_call: TRBJ1-1
d_call: NA
cdr3_nt: TGTGCCAGCTCACCATTGCAGGGAGGGGAAGCTTTCTTT
cdr3_aa: CASSPLQGGEAFF

v_call: TRBV7-9
clone_size: NA
j_call: TRBJ1-2
d_call: NA
cdr3_nt: TGTGCCAGCAACAGGGCAGGGCGTCAGAACTATGGCTACACCTTC
cdr3_aa: CASNRAGRQNYGYTF

v_call: TRBV14
clone_size: few
j_call: TRBJ2-7
d_call: TRBD2
cdr3_nt: TGTGCCAGCAGCCAAGATGAGGGTCTAGCGGCTTACGAGCAGTACTTC
cdr3_aa: CASSQDEGLAAYEQYF

v_call: TRBV6-1
clone_size: NA
j_call: TRBJ2-2
d_call: TRBD2
cdr3_nt: TGTGCCAGCACCCGGGGGGGTATCAGCACCGGGGAGCTGTTTTTT
cdr3_aa: CASTRGGISTGELFF

v_call: TRBV7-6
clone_size: NA
j_call: TRBJ2-2
d_call: TRBD2
cdr3_nt: TGTGCCAGCAGCTTAGGGTGGGCGCGACTAGCGGGAGCCCCAGGGGAGCTGTTTTTT
cdr3_aa: CASSLGWARLAGAPGELFF

v_call: TRBV19
clone_size: NA
j_call: TRBJ1-5
d_call: NA
cdr3_nt: TGTGCCAGTAGTATTTGGGGGGCGGGTCAGCCCCAGCATTTT
cdr3_aa: CASSIWGAGQPQHF